These 15 T cell receptor beta chains were all obtained from the same sample, sequenced in a study of cytomegalovirus exposure and HLA in healthy donors. Amplification used 60 Vbeta primers and 13 Jbeta primers. Sequencing was performed with immunoSEQ multiplex PCR; in TCRdb, only in-frame clones are kept and a portion is missing. The data contain 95,000 to 110,000 clones, roughly three quarters of them singletons. The sequencing sample was made of PBMCs. The receptors derive from a woman younger than 30 in good health and CMV-seropositive.

The chain recombines TRBV5-4 with TRBJ2-6; maybe TRBD1 (6 bases). The CDR3 has 16 amino acids. V lost 4 bases and J lost 1, with 12 bases in between. Germline V gene sequence: CDR1 SGHNT, CDR2 YYREEE (reference sequence). The CDR3 region has the DNA TGTGCCAGCAGCGAGGGACACCGATCTGGGGCCAACGTCCTGACTTTC. Protein: CASSEGHRSGANVLTF.

The V and J genes are TRBV6-5 and TRBJ2-3, with a tentative D call TRBD2 (5 bases). The CDR3 sequence is 15 residues long. The V gene lost 2 bases and the J gene lost 5 bases, with 14 bases spanning the gap. CDR1 and CDR2 (germline): MNHEY, SVGAGI. This CDR3 is CASSYDLPRGDTQYF. In DNA form, the CDR3 reads TGTGCCAGCAGTTACGACTTGCCCCGGGGAGATACGCAGTATTTT.

This chain joins TRBV7-9 and TRBJ2-7, with TRBD2 matching 8 bases. CDR1 SEHNR and CDR2 FQNEAQ come from the germline V gene (reference sequence). This CDR3 region has 14 residues. Unmatched junction bases numbered 5, after V lost 4 bases and J lost 3 bases. The CDR3 spells CASSSSLADYEQYF. DNA for the CDR3: TGTGCCAGCAGCTCGTCACTAGCGGACTACGAGCAGTACTTC. The whole variable domain, filled in from reference TRBV7-9 and TRBJ2-7, reads DTGVSQNPRHKITKRGQNVTFRCDPISEHNRLYWYRQTLGQGPEFLTYFQNEAQLEKSRLLSDRFSAERPKGSFSTLEIQRTEQGDSAMYLCASSSSLADYEQYFGPGTRLTVT.

The rearrangement uses TRBV27 and TRBJ1-4; the match to TRBD1 covers 10 bases. The CDR3 consists of 18 residues. The J segment lost 7 bases and the V segment lost 2 bases, leaving 13 bases of the junction unmatched. The germline CDR1 and CDR2 sequences are MNHEY and SMNVEV (reference sequence). The CDR3: CASSLGGTGVGWGEKLFF. CDR3 nucleotide sequence: TGTGCCAGCAGTTTAGGTGGGACAGGGGTAGGTTGGGGTGAAAAACTGTTTTTT.

This sequence joins TRBV28 and TRBJ2-1, with D tentatively TRBD2 (5 bases). With 10 bases removed from V and 5 bases from J, the gap between germline ends came to 18 bases. There are 14 residues in the CDR3. Germline V gene lookup returns CDR1 MDHEN and CDR2 SYDVKM. The CDR3 is CANQRRGRDNEQFF. The CDR3 region has the DNA TGTGCCAACCAACGACGCGGGCGAGACAATGAGCAGTTCTTC. The whole variable domain, filled in from reference TRBV28 and TRBJ2-1, reads DVKVTQSSRYLVKRTGEKVFLECVQDMDHENMFWYRQDPGLGLRLIYFSYDVKMKEKGDIPEGYSVSREKKERFSLILESASTNQTSMYLCANQRRGRDNEQFFGPGTRLTVL.

The V and J genes are TRBV5-1 and TRBJ1-2; possible D gene TRBD1, 6 bases. V was trimmed by 4 bases and J by 5 bases, leaving 15 bases between them. Germline V gene sequence: CDR1 SGHRS, CDR2 YFSETQ. The CDR3 sequence is 14 residues long. The CDR3 protein is CASSPGHHIYGYTF. In DNA, the CDR3 is TGCGCCAGCAGCCCGGGACACCACATATATGGCTACACCTTC.

J is TRBJ2-7 and V is TRBV7-6; D ambiguous. The germline V gene has CDR1 SGHVS and CDR2 FNYEAQ. Trimming shortened V by 3 bases and J by 5 bases, and 17 bases separated the two germline ends. The CDR3 runs 15 residues. DNA for the CDR3: TGTGCCAGCAGCTTGAGACTCCTTAATACCGACGAGCAGTACTTC. It translates to CASSLRLLNTDEQYF.

In this sample, this clone turned up a few times. V usage is TRBV4-2 and J usage is TRBJ2-7; 7 bases align to TRBD1. CDR1 LGHNA and CDR2 YNFKEQ come from the germline V gene. The V segment lost 4 bases and the J segment 6 bases; nucleotides outside the gene matches: 9. CDR3 length: 14 amino acids. The CDR3 DNA is TGTGCCAGCAGCCGAACCCTCGGGACAGCCGAGCAGTACTTC. Residues: CASSRTLGTAEQYF.

This clone was observed a single time. The chain links TRBV5-6 to TRBJ1-1; the D is unclear. In germline, CDR1 is SGHDT, CDR2 YYEEEE. With 0 bases removed from V and 5 bases from J, the gap between germline ends came to 17 bases. This CDR3 comprises 16 residues. The CDR3 region is CASSLVGPGFKTEAFF. DNA of the CDR3: TGTGCCAGCAGCTTGGTGGGTCCGGGGTTTAAGACTGAAGCTTTCTTT.

The chain combines TRBV6-1 with TRBJ2-1; 7 nucleotides agree with TRBD1. CDR1 is MNHNS, CDR2 SASEGT, per germline. This CDR3 is built from 14 residues. V dropped 8 bases and J dropped 7; count of bases not matched to a gene: 11. The CDR3 nucleotides read TGTGCCAGCCGCAAGGGGGCTCGCGATAATGAGCAGTTCTTC. This codes for CASRKGARDNEQFF.

J is TRBJ1-5 and V is TRBV29-1; TRBD1 aligns across 7 bases. Germline values: CDR1 SQVTM, CDR2 ANQGSEA. J was trimmed by 6 bases and V by 6 bases; bases with no gene match: 5. The CDR3 loop spans 12 amino acids. In nucleotides, the CDR3 is TGCAGCGTAGGGGGCCGCGGTCAGCCCCAGCATTTT. Protein sequence: CSVGGRGQPQHF.

The chain uses TRBV10-3 and TRBJ2-1; 7 bases map to TRBD1. The CDR3 runs to 15 residues. CDR1 and CDR2 from the germline V gene are ENHRY and SYGVKD. The trim removed 5 bases at V and 1 base at J, leaving 5 bases unmatched. CDR3 bases: TGTGCCATCAGTTCAGGACAGGCGTCCTACAATGAGCAGTTCTTC. This translates into CAISSGQASYNEQFF.

The gene calls are TRBV15 and TRBJ2-4, with TRBD2 matching 9 bases. The CDR3 totals 19 residues. J lost 8 bases, V lost 0 bases, and 17 bases had no gene match. Germline loops: CDR1 LNHNV, CDR2 YYDKDF (reference sequence). The CDR3 DNA sequence: TGTGCCACCAGCAGAGATCGACTTTCGGCTAGCGGGAAGTGGGACATTCAGTACTTC. Translating it yields CATSRDRLSASGKWDIQYF.

This clone was recorded only once. This CDR3 reads CASSARGTSGEDTQYF. DNA of the CDR3: TGTGCCAGCAGCGCTCGTGGAACTAGCGGGGAAGATACGCAGTATTTT. The V gene is TRBV9, the J gene TRBJ2-3; 10 bases match TRBD2. The V segment lost 3 bases and the J segment 5 bases; nucleotides outside the gene matches: 9. Looked up from germline, CDR1 is SGDLS and CDR2 is YYNGEE. The CDR3 sequence is 16 residues long.

This clone showed up just a few times. V usage is TRBV9 and J usage is TRBJ2-5, with TRBD2 matching over 9 bases. The V and J ends lost 4 bases and 3 bases, in that order; junction bases with no gene match: 13. The CDR3 sequence is 17 residues long. Germline CDR1 reads SGDLS; CDR2 reads YYNGEE. CDR3 loop: CASSTATTSGDKETQYF. The CDR3 DNA sequence: TGTGCCAGCAGCACAGCTACGACTAGCGGAGACAAAGAGACCCAGTACTTC.